The 32 T cell receptor beta chains below were found in one sample sequenced in a study of cytomegalovirus exposure and HLA in healthy donors. This PCR relied on a set of 60 Vbeta primers and 13 Jbeta primers. The repertoire was sequenced with immunoSEQ multiplex PCR; TCRdb's copy has only in-frame clones and lacks some. The sample lists roughly 190,000 clones, roughly 80% occurring once. The sequenced sample consisted of PBMCs. These receptors were taken from a woman under 40 in good health and CMV-seropositive.

The chain carries TRBV7-3 and TRBJ2-1, with 8 nucleotides matching TRBD2. After removal of 3 bases from V and 12 bases from J, the junction contained 7 bases not matched to a gene. The CDR3 length is 13 residues. Looked up from germline, CDR1 is SGHTA and CDR2 is FQGTGA. The CDR3 here is CASSFQAGGGQFF. In nucleotides, the CDR3 is TGTGCCAGCAGCTTTCAGGCCGGGGGGGGGCAGTTCTTC.

V usage is TRBV5-4 and J usage is TRBJ2-5, with TRBD2 matching over 12 bases. CDR1 is SGHNT, CDR2 YYREEE, per germline (reference sequence). V lost 2 bases, J lost 2 bases, and 4 bases stayed unmatched. The CDR3 totals 16 residues. CDR3 residues: CASSFTSGGQQETQYF. CDR3 bases: TGTGCCAGCAGCTTTACTAGCGGGGGGCAACAAGAGACCCAGTACTTC.

A single count supports this clone. This chain links TRBV29-1 with TRBJ2-7; 9 nucleotides align to TRBD2. Germline V gene data show CDR1 as SQVTM and CDR2 as ANQGSEA. V trimming: 7 bases; J trimming: 3 bases; junction bases outside the gene matches: 7. CDR3 length: 13 residues. The DNA for the CDR3 is TGCAGCGGCCGTCATAGCGGGAGCTACGAGCAGTACTTC. Translating it yields CSGRHSGSYEQYF.

The chain recombines TRBV7-9 with TRBJ2-7, with 11 bases aligning to TRBD1. V lost 4 bases, J lost 4 bases, and 3 bases stayed unmatched. This CDR3 contains 14 residues. Germline assignment: CDR1 SEHNR and CDR2 FQNEAQ (reference sequence). In nucleotides, the CDR3 is TGTGCCAGCAGCTCTGGACAGGGGGCGTACGAGCAGTACTTC. Translation gives CASSSGQGAYEQYF.

The gene calls are TRBV27 and TRBJ1-3; D is unresolved. The germline V gene encodes CDR1 MNHEY and CDR2 SMNVEV (reference sequence). V was shortened by 5 bases and J by 2 bases, with 13 bases between the two germline ends. CDR3 length equals 15 residues. CDR3 in amino acids: CASSLELEPGNTIYF. As DNA, the CDR3 is TGTGCCAGCAGTCTAGAACTGGAACCTGGAAACACCATATATTTT.

This chain joins TRBV6-5 and TRBJ2-1, with unresolved D. Germline V gives CDR1 MNHEY, CDR2 SVGAGI. The CDR3 runs to 15 residues. V was cut by 4 bases and J by 0 bases, with 10 bases left in between. CDR3 region: CASSSRLDSYNEQFF. The CDR3 DNA follows: TGTGCCAGCAGTTCTAGACTGGACTCCTACAATGAGCAGTTCTTC.

This clone was observed a few times. The chain is built from TRBV5-6 and TRBJ1-2, with 9 bases lining up with TRBD1. The V gene end was trimmed by 4 bases and the J gene end by 5 bases; junction bases not matched to a gene: 3. The CDR3 extends over 13 amino acids. Germline CDR1 is SGHDT and CDR2 is YYEEEE. The CDR3 reads CASSRDREYGYTF. The CDR3 bases are TGTGCCAGCAGCCGGGACAGGGAGTATGGCTACACCTTC.

The rearrangement joins TRBV15 to TRBJ1-5, with D uncertain. CDR1 and CDR2 from the germline V gene are LNHNV and YYDKDF (reference sequence). V was pared by 0 bases and J by 5 bases, with 11 bases between. This CDR3 has 15 amino acids. The chain's CDR3 is CATSREARGDQPQHF. The CDR3 DNA sequence: TGTGCCACCAGCAGAGAGGCACGGGGAGATCAGCCCCAGCATTTT.

The CDR3 nucleotides read TGTGCCAGCAGTTACTCGCGGGCCCAAGAGACCCAGTACTTC. It yields the protein CASSYSRAQETQYF. The V call is TRBV28, the J call TRBJ2-5, with D possibly being TRBD2 (5 bases). Germline V gene lookup returns CDR1 MDHEN and CDR2 SYDVKM. The CDR3 length is 14 residues. V gave up 4 bases and J gave up 1 base, with 10 bases separating them.

With regard to this clone: The same CDR3 also results from other DNA sequences found in this sample. This chain connects TRBV15 to TRBJ1-2; perhaps TRBD1 as D (5 bases). Germline V gene data show CDR1 as LNHNV and CDR2 as YYDKDF (reference sequence). CDR3 length: 14 residues. Trimming took off 0 bases at V and 4 bases at J, with 9 bases between the two ends. CDR3 coding DNA: TGTGCCACCAGCAGAGATGGGGGGTCCTATGGCTACACCTTC. This codes for CATSRDGGSYGYTF.

The CDR3 loop reads CSVLERYRLGYTF. CDR3 sequence (DNA): TGCAGCGTCCTAGAAAGGTACCGGCTTGGCTACACCTTC. The chain employs TRBV29-1 and TRBJ1-2; D uncertain. The CDR3 consists of 13 residues. Germline V lookup: CDR1 SQVTM, CDR2 ANQGSEA. Trimming shortened V by 6 bases and J by 7 bases, and 18 bases separated the two germline ends.

This clone has more than one count but fewer than ten. J is TRBJ2-7 and V is TRBV9, with a weak D call TRBD2 (5 bases). Germline V gene lookup returns CDR1 SGDLS and CDR2 YYNGEE. There are 13 residues in the CDR3. Between the trimmed V and J ends, which lost 4 bases and 2 bases, there was a span of 10 bases. The chain's CDR3 is CASSPGVAYEQYF. In DNA form, the CDR3 reads TGTGCCAGCAGCCCCGGGGTGGCCTACGAGCAGTACTTC.

The chain uses TRBV5-1 and TRBJ2-3, with D tentatively TRBD2 (7 bases). V dropped 2 bases and J dropped 4 bases, with 8 bases sitting between them. CDR1 and CDR2 (germline): SGHRS, YFSETQ. The CDR3 length is 13 residues. The CDR3 region is CASSLGGADTQYF. The CDR3 DNA sequence: TGCGCCAGCAGCTTAGGGGGGGCAGATACGCAGTATTTT. Drawing the rest from reference TRBV5-1 and TRBJ2-3, the complete variable domain is KAGVTQTPRYLIKTRGQQVTLSCSPISGHRSVSWYQQTPGQGLQFLFEYFSETQRNKGNFPGRFSGRQFSNSRSEMNVSTLELGDSALYLCASSLGGADTQYFGPGTRLTVL.

The chain combines TRBV14 with TRBJ2-5; TRBD2 matches 14 bases. Germline CDR1 SGHDN, CDR2 FVKESK. This CDR3 has 20 residues. V lost 0 bases to trimming and J lost 4 bases; unmatched junction nucleotides: 13. The CDR3 DNA reads as TGTGCCAGCAGCCAAGACCTCCTGGGACTAGCGGGAGACTTAAGAGAGACCCAGTACTTC. It encodes CASSQDLLGLAGDLRETQYF.

The chain employs TRBV27 and TRBJ2-2, with 11 bases that match TRBD2. The CDR3 has 17 residues. Losses at the gene ends were 5 bases for V and 6 bases for J; bases not matched to a gene: 11. The germline CDR1 and CDR2 sequences are MNHEY and SMNVEV (reference sequence). The CDR3 sequence is CASSNDTGTSGAGELFF. For the CDR3, the DNA is TGTGCCAGCAGTAATGATACCGGGACTAGCGGCGCCGGGGAGCTGTTTTTT.

The chain uses TRBV9 and TRBJ2-3; perhaps TRBD2 as D (6 bases). The germline V gene has CDR1 SGDLS and CDR2 YYNGEE. The CDR3 length is 17 residues. The ends were cut back, 0 bases at V and 0 bases at J, with 14 bases in the middle. DNA for the CDR3: TGTGCCAGCAGCGTAGGGTTTGCGGGACGGAGCACAGATACGCAGTATTTT. The encoded protein is CASSVGFAGRSTDTQYF. Combining the CDR3 with reference TRBV9 and TRBJ2-3 gives the whole variable domain DSGVTQTPKHLITATGQRVTLRCSPRSGDLSVYWYQQSLDQGLQFLIQYYNGEERAKGNILERFSAQQFPDLHSELNLSSLELGDSALYFCASSVGFAGRSTDTQYFGPGTRLTVL.

The gene calls are TRBV11-3 and TRBJ2-3, with TRBD1 matching 9 bases. V was clipped by 1 base and J by 2 bases; unmatched bases: 1. This CDR3 spans 15 amino acids. The germline V gene has CDR1 SGHNT and CDR2 YENEEA. DNA of the CDR3: TGTGCCAGCAGCTTAGGACAGGGGGTCACAGATACGCAGTATTTT. This codes for CASSLGQGVTDTQYF.

A few counts support this clone. Other DNA variants within this sample encode the same CDR3. V is TRBV29-1 and J is TRBJ2-7, with TRBD1 identical over 10 bases. Germline CDR1 and CDR2: SQVTM and ANQGSEA. The CDR3 extends over 13 amino acids. V dropped 4 bases and J dropped 4; count of bases not matched to a gene: 4. CDR3 sequence: CSVGRTGGYEQYF. CDR3 in DNA: TGCAGCGTTGGAAGGACAGGGGGATACGAGCAGTACTTC.

This clone was seen once. The rearrangement uses TRBV7-9 and TRBJ2-7; 7 positions match TRBD1. V lost 2 bases and J lost 0; bases outside the gene matches: 4. From germline, CDR1 is SEHNR and CDR2 FQNEAQ (reference sequence). The CDR3 runs to 15 residues. This CDR3 reads CASSLTGQSSYEQYF. For the CDR3, the DNA is TGTGCCAGCAGCTTAACGGGACAGAGCTCCTACGAGCAGTACTTC.

The rearrangement joins TRBV4-1 to TRBJ2-1, with 12 nucleotides matching TRBD2. Germline CDR1 MGHRA, CDR2 YSYEKL. The CDR3 totals 17 residues. The V and J ends lost 2 bases and 4 bases, in that order; junction bases with no gene match: 6. CDR3 region: CASSQRRTSGKYNEQFF. The CDR3 DNA reads TGCGCCAGCAGCCAACGGAGGACTAGCGGGAAATACAATGAGCAGTTCTTC.

The gene calls are TRBV6-6 and TRBJ2-3; the match to TRBD2 covers 15 bases. Germline V gives CDR1 MNHNY, CDR2 SVGAGI (reference sequence). The CDR3 sequence is 16 residues long. The V segment lost 6 bases and the J segment 3 bases; nucleotides outside the gene matches: 4. The CDR3 protein is CASSRGTSGRTDTQYF. CDR3 coding DNA: TGTGCCAGCAGCCGCGGGACTAGCGGGAGGACAGATACGCAGTATTTT.

The V gene is TRBV7-2, the J gene TRBJ1-1, with D unclear. CDR1 and CDR2 from the germline V gene are SGHTA and FQGNSA. This CDR3 comprises 13 residues. V was pared by 2 bases and J by 1 base, with 5 bases between. The CDR3 loop reads CASSLHGNTEAFF. CDR3 coding DNA: TGTGCCAGCAGCTTACACGGGAACACTGAAGCTTTCTTT. The variable domain in full, with the rest retrieved from reference TRBV7-2 and TRBJ1-1, is GAGVSQSPSNKVTEKGKDVELRCDPISGHTALYWYRQSLGQGLEFLIYFQGNSAPDKSGLPSDRFSAERTGGSVSTLTIQRTQQEDSAVYLCASSLHGNTEAFFGQGTRLTVV.

J is TRBJ2-7 and V is TRBV27; 7 positions match TRBD1. V shed 2 bases, J shed 2 bases, and the junction held 3 bases outside the gene matches. The CDR3 loop spans 14 amino acids. Germline V lookup: CDR1 MNHEY, CDR2 SMNVEV (reference sequence). The CDR3 is CASSLNRGPYEQYF. CDR3 in DNA: TGTGCCAGCAGTTTAAACAGGGGCCCCTACGAGCAGTACTTC.

The chain couples TRBV4-1 to TRBJ1-4; D possibly corresponds to TRBD1 (6 bases). The germline gives CDR1 MGHRA, CDR2 YSYEKL. Trimming left V 4 bases short and J 3 bases short, with 24 bases between. The CDR3 consists of 19 residues. The CDR3 bases are TGCGCCAGCAGCCCACGCTACTCAGGGGAGCGGGGGGCTAATGAAAAACTGTTTTTT. Translating gives CASSPRYSGERGANEKLFF.

The V gene is TRBV5-8, the J gene TRBJ1-5; D is uncertain. CDR3 size: 15 residues. Germline-derived CDR1 and CDR2 are SGHTS and YDEGEE. V shed 1 base and J shed 0 bases, with 8 bases lying between them. CDR3 sequence: CASSLRGNSNQPQHF. CDR3 DNA sequence: TGTGCCAGCAGCTTGCGGGGTAATAGCAATCAGCCCCAGCATTTT.

The chain recombines TRBV7-9 with TRBJ2-2, with 10 bases aligning to TRBD2. V was clipped by 5 bases and J by 7 bases; unmatched bases: 16. Germline-derived CDR1 and CDR2 are SEHNR and FQNEAQ (reference sequence). The CDR3 sequence is 18 residues long. CDR3 in DNA: TGTGCCAGCAGCCTCTTTATTGGACTAGCGGAAGAGGGCGGGGAGCTGTTTTTT. The encoded protein is CASSLFIGLAEEGGELFF.

This chain joins TRBV7-2 and TRBJ1-5, with a possible D match to TRBD1 (6 bases). Germline CDR1 and CDR2: SGHTA and FQGNSA. This CDR3 is built from 17 residues. Deletions cut 0 bases from V and 0 bases from J, with 12 bases between. Written as DNA, the CDR3 is TGTGCCAGCAGCTTAGCCAGGGGTCTTAATAGCAATCAGCCCCAGCATTTT. This translates into CASSLARGLNSNQPQHF.

The chain joins TRBV28 to TRBJ1-2; D possibly corresponds to TRBD1 (5 bases). V lost 3 bases and J 5 bases, leaving 19 bases between the germline ends. The CDR3 is 16 residues long. The germline V gene encodes CDR1 MDHEN and CDR2 SYDVKM. This CDR3 is CASSFATRGLLYGYTF. Written as DNA, the CDR3 is TGTGCCAGCAGTTTCGCTACTCGGGGACTTCTATATGGCTACACCTTC.

The rearrangement uses TRBV15 and TRBJ1-5, with a tentative D call TRBD1 (5 bases). The CDR3 consists of 13 residues. The germline gives CDR1 LNHNV, CDR2 YYDKDF (reference sequence). V was pared by 5 bases and J by 4 bases, with 9 bases between. CDR3: CATSWGVNQPQHF. CDR3 coding DNA: TGTGCCACCAGCTGGGGGGTTAATCAGCCCCAGCATTTT. Full variable domain (rest looked up from reference TRBV15 and TRBJ1-5): DAMVIQNPRYQVTQFGKPVTLSCSQTLNHNVMYWYQQKSSQAPKLLFHYYDKDFNNEADTPDNFQSRRPNTSFCFLDIRSPGLGDTAMYLCATSWGVNQPQHFGDGTRLSIL.

The J gene is TRBJ1-2, the V gene TRBV4-3, with 9 bases aligning to TRBD1. J gave up 4 bases and V 5 bases, and 5 bases lay outside the gene matches. CDR3 size: 14 residues. Per the germline V gene, CDR1 is LGHNA and CDR2 is YSLEER. CDR3: CASSTGTGFYGYTF. CDR3 coding DNA: TGCGCCAGCAGCACCGGGACAGGGTTCTATGGCTACACCTTC.

This clone was seen once. The V gene is TRBV28, the J gene TRBJ1-1; perhaps TRBD1 as D (5 bases). The germline V gene has CDR1 MDHEN and CDR2 SYDVKM. The CDR3 has 13 residues. V was trimmed by 3 bases and J by 6 bases, leaving 11 bases between them. The CDR3 sequence: CASSFAGRAEAFF. For the CDR3, the DNA is TGTGCCAGCAGTTTCGCGGGACGCGCTGAAGCTTTCTTT. Supplemented by reference TRBV28 and TRBJ1-1, the full variable domain reads DVKVTQSSRYLVKRTGEKVFLECVQDMDHENMFWYRQDPGLGLRLIYFSYDVKMKEKGDIPEGYSVSREKKERFSLILESASTNQTSMYLCASSFAGRAEAFFGQGTRLTVV.

The rearrangement joins TRBV7-2 to TRBJ2-1; 8 bases line up with TRBD2. Trimming took 5 bases from V and 4 from J; bases not matched to a gene: 16. This CDR3 is built from 18 residues. From germline, CDR1 is SGHTA and CDR2 FQGNSA. In DNA form, the CDR3 reads TGTGCCAGCAGCCCTCGTACCGCGATGACTAGCGTGTACAATGAGCAGTTCTTC. Amino acid sequence: CASSPRTAMTSVYNEQFF.